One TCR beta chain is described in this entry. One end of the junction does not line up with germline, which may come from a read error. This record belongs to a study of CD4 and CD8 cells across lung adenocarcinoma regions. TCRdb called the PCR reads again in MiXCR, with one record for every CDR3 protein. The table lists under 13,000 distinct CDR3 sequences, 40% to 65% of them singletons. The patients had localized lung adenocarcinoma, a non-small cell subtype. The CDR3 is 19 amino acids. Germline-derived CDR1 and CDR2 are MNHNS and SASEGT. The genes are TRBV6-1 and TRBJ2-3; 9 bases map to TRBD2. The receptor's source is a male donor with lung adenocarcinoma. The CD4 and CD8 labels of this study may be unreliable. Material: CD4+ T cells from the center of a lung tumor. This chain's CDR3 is CASTSAGGAGSSSTETQYF. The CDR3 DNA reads TGTGCCAGCACCTCCGCGGGGGGGGCCGGGAGCAGTAGCACAGAGACGCAGTATTTT.